Included here is one TCR beta chain sequence, with context. The CDR3 consists of 17 residues. The ends were cut back, 3 bases at V and 0 bases at J, with 18 bases in the middle. Per germline, CDR1 LGHNA and CDR2 YSLEER. Sample-barcoded 5' priming and a J-beta primer mix drove a second PCR of 7 to 11 cycles. MiXCR, applied by TCRdb to the 5' RACE reads, yields one record per CDR3 protein. The repertoire holds fewer than 2 million distinct CDR3 sequences, with roughly 43% as singletons. This sample is part of a study of blood T cells in healthy people across ages. The source of this sequence is a human donor in good health. The sequenced sample was blood. The rearrangement uses TRBV4-3 and TRBJ2-7, with D perhaps assigned TRBD1 or TRBD2 (5 bases each). The CDR3 region has the DNA TGCGCCAGCAGCCACTTCTGGGCAGGGACGGCCTCCTACGAGCAGTACTTC. Protein product: CASSHFWAGTASYEQYF.